The 11 T cell receptor beta chains in this list originate from one sample, sequenced in a study of shared clonotypes between healthy human individuals. Using immunoSEQ multiplex PCR, the repertoire was profiled, and TCRdb retains in-frame clones only, with some absent. The sample carries over a million clones, about 80% recorded once. The sample taken for sequencing was memory CD4+ T cells from PBMCs. Subset in this sample: CD45RA-negative fraction. The origin of the receptors is a man between 18 and 29 years old in good health. Some clones in this sample may be carry-over from other donors' samples.

CDR3 bases: TGTGCCAGCAGTTTAACCCCAGCGGGACCAGATACGCAGTATTTT. It translates to CASSLTPAGPDTQYF. This chain connects TRBV28 to TRBJ2-3; 7 bases are shared with TRBD2. Germline V lookup: CDR1 MDHEN, CDR2 SYDVKM. The J segment lost 4 bases and the V segment lost 2 bases, leaving 6 bases of the junction unmatched. The CDR3 totals 15 residues.

The chain has TRBV9 and TRBJ2-7, with D possibly TRBD2 on 7 matching bases. The germline CDR1 and CDR2 sequences are SGDLS and YYNGEE. V shed 4 bases and J shed 2 bases, with 16 bases lying between them. CDR3 size: 15 residues. The CDR3 reads CASSLRGGATYEQYF. For the CDR3, the DNA is TGTGCCAGCAGCCTGAGGGGGGGAGCTACCTACGAGCAGTACTTC.

V gene TRBV10-1 combines with J gene TRBJ1-5; D uncertain. V lost 4 bases, J lost 0 bases, and 7 bases lay in between. The germline V gene encodes CDR1 WNHNN and CDR2 SYGVQD (reference sequence). The CDR3 contains 14 residues. DNA for the CDR3: TGCGCCAGCAGTGGGGAGTATAGCAATCAGCCCCAGCATTTT. It yields the protein CASSGEYSNQPQHF.

The J gene is TRBJ1-2, the V gene TRBV7-3; 8 bases agree with TRBD1. The CDR3 has 15 residues. CDR1 is SGHTA, CDR2 FQGTGA, per germline. Germline trimming cut 0 bases from V and 4 bases from J; bases unmatched to any gene: 4. CDR3 protein: CASSLTAGGGYGYTF. The CDR3, as DNA: TGTGCCAGCAGCTTAACGGCAGGGGGCGGCTATGGCTACACCTTC. Complete variable domain (other parts from reference TRBV7-3 and TRBJ1-2): GAGVSQTPSNKVTEKGKYVELRCDPISGHTALYWYRQSLGQGPEFLIYFQGTGAADDSGLPNDRFFAVRPEGSVSTLKIQRTERGDSAVYLCASSLTAGGGYGYTFGSGTRLTVV.

The chain is built from TRBV6-5 and TRBJ2-1; 14 bases fit TRBD2. The germline V gene has CDR1 MNHEY and CDR2 SVGAGI. The CDR3 runs to 14 residues. V was clipped by 6 bases and J by 6 bases; unmatched bases: 1. The CDR3 DNA is TGTGCCAGCAGGGGGACTAGCGGGAGCAATGAGCAGTTCTTC. Protein sequence: CASRGTSGSNEQFF.

About this clone: Given a far larger clone just one base away, this is likely a sequencing read error. J is TRBJ1-1 and V is TRBV7-8; D call uncertain. Germline V gene lookup returns CDR1 SGHVS and CDR2 FQNEAQ. V shed 0 bases and J shed 1 base, with 9 bases lying between them. The CDR3 loop spans 15 amino acids. The DNA for the CDR3 is TGTGCCAGCAGCTTAGCTAGGACGGGGAACACTGAAGCTTTCTTT. This translates into CASSLARTGNTEAFF.

J is TRBJ1-4 and V is TRBV5-1; D is perhaps TRBD1 (6 bases). This CDR3 spans 17 amino acids. Trimming removed 0 bases from V and 5 bases from J, with 17 bases in between. The germline gives CDR1 SGHRS, CDR2 YFSETQ. This CDR3 is CASSLDPRGGGNEKLFF. In DNA form, the CDR3 reads TGCGCCAGCAGCTTGGATCCCAGGGGTGGGGGCAATGAAAAACTGTTTTTT.

The genes are TRBV9 and TRBJ2-3; possible D gene TRBD2, 6 bases. V lost 4 bases and J lost 6, with 15 bases in between. The CDR3 has 14 residues. Germline CDR1 reads SGDLS; CDR2 reads YYNGEE. In nucleotides, the CDR3 is TGTGCCAGCAGCCTGACTAGTTTCTGGGATACGCAGTATTTT. Translation gives CASSLTSFWDTQYF.

The CDR3 region is CASSSPQDRTDNEQFF. The CDR3 coding sequence is TGTGCCAGCAGCTCACCCCAGGACAGGACGGACAATGAGCAGTTCTTC. The J gene is TRBJ2-1, the V gene TRBV5-4; TRBD1 aligns across 7 bases. The CDR3 is 16 residues long. CDR1 is SGHNT and CDR2 is YYREEE in the germline V gene (reference sequence). J gave up 5 bases and V 3 bases, and 11 bases lay outside the gene matches. Drawing the rest from reference TRBV5-4 and TRBJ2-1, the complete variable domain is ETGVTQSPTHLIKTRGQQVTLRCSSQSGHNTVSWYQQALGQGPQFIFQYYREEENGRGNFPPRFSGLQFPNYSSELNVNALELDDSALYLCASSSPQDRTDNEQFFGPGTRLTVL.

This chain links TRBV11-3 with TRBJ2-3, with 7 bases that match TRBD1. Germline V gene lookup returns CDR1 SGHNT and CDR2 YENEEA. This CDR3 region has 16 residues. V dropped 5 bases and J dropped 2; count of bases not matched to a gene: 10. CDR3 region: CASSLSWGTVTDTQYF. Here the CDR3 DNA reads TGTGCCAGCAGCCTATCGTGGGGGACAGTCACAGATACGCAGTATTTT.

The chain has TRBV15 and TRBJ2-7; D not resolved. V lost 1 base and J 6 bases, leaving 10 bases between the germline ends. The CDR3 sequence is 13 residues long. In germline, CDR1 is LNHNV, CDR2 YYDKDF (reference sequence). The CDR3 DNA is TGTGCCACCAGCAGAGGAACAGCGAGCGAGCAGTACTTC. The encoded protein is CATSRGTASEQYF.